This T cell receptor beta chain was recorded in a study of shared clonotypes between healthy human individuals. Terminally differentiated effector memory CD45RA+ cells were left out of the naive CD8 fraction, which was CD45RO-negative and positively selected for CCR7. On this clone: The antigen is not known.

Study-level findings and limits: Clonotype sharing across donors was expected to vary with sequencing depth.

Deep-level assay runs were performed. Only in-frame clones appear in the TCRdb table, and some are missing; sequencing was by immunoSEQ multiplex PCR. The sample gives over 2 million clones, around 96% of which show up once; 1% to 1.3% is in the top ten. CDR3 length: 11 residues. CDR1 and CDR2 from the germline V gene are SQVTM and ANQGSEA. V gave up 3 bases and J gave up 3 bases, with 6 bases separating them. This sequence was found in a young man in good health. This chain uses TRBV29-1 with TRBJ2-7; no clear D gene. Sequenced: naive CD8+ T cells sorted from blood. CDR3 in amino acids: CSVEYNYEQYF. The CDR3 nucleotides are TGCAGCGTTGAGTACAACTACGAGCAGTACTTC.